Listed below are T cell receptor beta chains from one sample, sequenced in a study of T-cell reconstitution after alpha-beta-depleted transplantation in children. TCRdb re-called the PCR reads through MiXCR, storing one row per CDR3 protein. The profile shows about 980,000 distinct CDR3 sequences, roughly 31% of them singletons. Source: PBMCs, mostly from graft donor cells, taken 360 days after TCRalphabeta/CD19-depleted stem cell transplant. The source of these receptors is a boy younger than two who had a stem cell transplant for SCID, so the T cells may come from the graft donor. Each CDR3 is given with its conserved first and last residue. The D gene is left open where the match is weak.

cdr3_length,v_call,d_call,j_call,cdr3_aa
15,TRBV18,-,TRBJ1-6,CASSPTKVNNSPLHF
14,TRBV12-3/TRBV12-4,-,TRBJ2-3,CASTDPTSTDTQYF
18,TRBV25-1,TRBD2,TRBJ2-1,CASSLYGRGGSSYNEQFF
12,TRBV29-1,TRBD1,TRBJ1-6,CSVRQGNSPLHF
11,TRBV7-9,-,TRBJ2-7,CASAGKYEQYF
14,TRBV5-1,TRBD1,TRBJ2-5,CASSFGQAVWTQYF
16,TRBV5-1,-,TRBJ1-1,CASSLAQGAPNTEAFF
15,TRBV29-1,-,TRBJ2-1,CSVEEGRVDYNEQFF
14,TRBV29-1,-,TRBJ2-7,CSVIADGGPYEQYF
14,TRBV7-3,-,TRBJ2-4,CASSQGTAKNIQYF
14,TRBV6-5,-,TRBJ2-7,CASSYLGYKNEQYF
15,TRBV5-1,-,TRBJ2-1,CASSPVGFAYNEQFF
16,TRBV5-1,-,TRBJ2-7,CASSLYFSALRDEQYF
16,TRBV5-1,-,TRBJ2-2,CASSPTVASNTGELFF
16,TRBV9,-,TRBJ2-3,CASSVPGDFGTDTQYF
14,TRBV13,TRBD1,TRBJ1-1,CASSRGQGWSEAFF
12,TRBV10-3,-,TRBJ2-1,CAISLSGDEQFF